This note documents a single TCR beta chain sequence. Its antigen remains unidentified. This sample is part of a study of shared clonotypes between healthy human individuals. Study information: CD8 memory received one plate per donor, CD8 naive two, CD4 memory three and CD4 naive three.

Findings and caveats of the study: Only a few donors were included, so the genetic and exposure-history diversity represented was limited.

Trimming removed 6 bases from V and 8 bases from J, with 26 bases in between. There are 17 residues in the CDR3. Germline V gives CDR1 SGHAT, CDR2 FQDESV (reference sequence). Produced via immunoSEQ multiplex PCR; TCRdb's table is partial and in-frame only. The repertoire holds 170,000 or so clones, with approximately 60% as singletons. This sequence joins TRBV11-1 and TRBJ2-1, with D possibly called TRBD1 or TRBD2 (5 bases each). Sequenced input: memory CD4+ T cells sorted from blood. The subset: CD45RA-negative fraction. The TCR originated in a man younger than 40 in good health. In DNA form, the CDR3 reads TGTGCCAGCAGTTTCAGACTGGGGGTGCGGAACAGGCATGAGCAGTTCTTC. Protein sequence: CASSFRLGVRNRHEQFF.